This TCR beta chain was identified in a study of blood T cell repertoires in COVID-19 (dated by TCRdb to 2019 to 2021). In terms of the full investigation: Samples covering the acute and convalescent phases of COVID-19 were provided by collaborators in the United States, Italy and Spain. The prospective study material was composed of cDNA or gDNA derived from T cells, B-cell-depleted T cells, or PBMCs. Deeply sampled blood TCRbeta repertoires from subjects exposed to, actively infected with, or recovered from COVID-19 were included in the dataset. The repertoires were released in a freely available public database meant as a resource for research on the immune response to SARS-CoV-2. Samples came from the ongoing ImmuneRACE study (first 160 participants) plus 1,254 subjects from 6 global collaborators. The sample metadata nearly always contained a de-identified subject ID, COVID-19 status, age in years and sex. HLA class I and class II types, where available, came from metadata supplied by the sample provider rather than from assay-based typing. Results the study describes overall, beyond this receptor: The quantity of clinical and demographic metadata differed by source and by participant and was supplied without curation.

From its cysteine to its phenylalanine, the CDR3 spans 16 amino acids. Only CDR3 DNA remains: 48 bases, in frame from the first base. CDR1 and CDR2, looked up from the germline V gene, are SGHRS and YFSETQ. V loses 4 bases, J loses 5 bases, and the germline ends lie 19 bases apart. In the prospective study, participants were about 18 to 100 years old, resided in about two dozen geographic areas of the United States, and were enrolled through a virtual design. In the prospective study, cohorts were assigned on the basis of participant-reported clinical history obtained from a screening survey and a study questionnaire. In the prospective study, mobile phlebotomists collected whole blood, serum and a nasopharyngeal or oropharyngeal swab from each participant. Additional blood draws and questionnaires over an approximately 2-month period could optionally be provided by prospective study participants. Before DNA extraction, blood samples from the prospective study were shipped at room temperature or frozen.

The sample holds one count of this clone. Its binding antigen is unknown. No base quality values were provided; no much bigger clone lies one nucleotide off. The immunoSEQ Assay, a bias-controlled multiplex PCR, was used to amplify TCRbeta CDR3 regions from genomic DNA. The paper's data handling went like this. The number of nucleated cells in each sample was estimated from the amplification of reference gene primers within the assay. To quantify the absolute abundance of each unique TCRbeta CDR3 rearrangement, sequence reads were collapsed and filtered. For each sample, productive Simpson clonality was calculated as the square root of Simpson's diversity index over productive rearrangements. TCRdb carries this immuneACCESS record with in-frame sequences only. Its versions omit some clonotypes, under half of them owing to an unresolved V gene in the studies checked, with the rest unexplained. The V and J calls and clone size were taken over from that table, and D and trimming were inferred from the DNA. This sample has 310,000 or so clones in its table, and around 90% of those were observed once. The ten largest make up 1.7% of the sample.

The receptor was isolated from a woman aged 18-30 years with acute COVID-19. This sequence uses TRBV5-1 and TRBJ2-1; matching of 6 bases hints at TRBD1 as the D gene. Sequences were obtained from PBMCs or T cells enriched from blood (not recorded which). The CDR3 sequence is CASSRSTGIGDNEQFF. The DNA sequence is as follows: TGCGCCAGCAGCAGGTCGACAGGAATTGGGGACAATGAGCAGTTCTTC.